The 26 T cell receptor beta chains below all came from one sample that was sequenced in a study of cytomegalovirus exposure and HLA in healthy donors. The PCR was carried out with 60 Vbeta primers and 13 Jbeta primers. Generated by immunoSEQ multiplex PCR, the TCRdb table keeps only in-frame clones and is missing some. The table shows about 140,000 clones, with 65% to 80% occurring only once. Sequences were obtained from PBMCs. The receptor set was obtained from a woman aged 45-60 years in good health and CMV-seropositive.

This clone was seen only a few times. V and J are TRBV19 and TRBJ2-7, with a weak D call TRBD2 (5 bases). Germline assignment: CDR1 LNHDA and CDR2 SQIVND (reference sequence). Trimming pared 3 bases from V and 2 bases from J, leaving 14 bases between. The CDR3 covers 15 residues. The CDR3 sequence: CASSMRATETYEQYF. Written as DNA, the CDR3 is TGTGCCAGTAGTATGCGGGCCACAGAAACCTACGAGCAGTACTTC.

CDR3 loop: CASQRGDLSTDTQYF. The CDR3 DNA sequence: TGTGCCAGCCAACGGGGAGATCTTAGCACAGATACGCAGTATTTT. The genes are TRBV6-5 and TRBJ2-3; D may be TRBD2 (5 bases). Trimming took 8 bases from V and 0 from J, leaving 15 bases between them. This CDR3 comprises 15 residues. From germline, CDR1 is MNHEY and CDR2 SVGAGI.

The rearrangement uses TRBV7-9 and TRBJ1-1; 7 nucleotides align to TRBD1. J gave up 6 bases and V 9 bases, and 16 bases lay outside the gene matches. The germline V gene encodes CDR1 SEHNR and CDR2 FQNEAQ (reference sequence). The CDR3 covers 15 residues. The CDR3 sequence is CASRLEGAGTAEAFF. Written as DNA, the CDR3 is TGTGCCAGTCGATTAGAGGGGGCCGGTACCGCTGAAGCTTTCTTT.

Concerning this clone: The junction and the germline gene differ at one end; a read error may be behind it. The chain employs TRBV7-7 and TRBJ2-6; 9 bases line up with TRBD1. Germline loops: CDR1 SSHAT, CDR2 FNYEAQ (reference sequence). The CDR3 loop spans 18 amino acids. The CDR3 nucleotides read TGTGCTAGCAGCCCAAGACAGGGGGGGAGCTCTGGGGCCAACGTCCTGACTTTC. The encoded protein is CASSPRQGGSSGANVLTF. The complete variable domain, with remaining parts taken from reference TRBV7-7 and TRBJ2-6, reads GAGVSQSPRYKVTKRGQDVTLRCDPISSHATLYWYQQALGQGPEFLTYFNYEAQPDKSGLPSDRFSAERPEGSISTLTIQRTEQRDSAMYRCASSPRQGGSSGANVLTFGAGSRLTVL.

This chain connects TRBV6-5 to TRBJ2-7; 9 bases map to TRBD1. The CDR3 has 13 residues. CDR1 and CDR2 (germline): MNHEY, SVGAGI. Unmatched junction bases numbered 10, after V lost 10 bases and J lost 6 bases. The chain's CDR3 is CATGWTGEAEQYF. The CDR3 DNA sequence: TGTGCCACTGGCTGGACAGGGGAGGCCGAGCAGTACTTC.

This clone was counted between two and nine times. The CDR3 nucleotides are TGCGCCAGCAGCTTGGAACTAGCGGCCACATGGGAGCAGTACTTC. Its protein product is CASSLELAATWEQYF. The V and J genes are TRBV5-1 and TRBJ2-7; the match to TRBD2 covers 8 bases. J gave up 7 bases and V 0 bases, and 9 bases lay outside the gene matches. Per the germline V gene, CDR1 is SGHRS and CDR2 is YFSETQ. The CDR3 has 15 residues.

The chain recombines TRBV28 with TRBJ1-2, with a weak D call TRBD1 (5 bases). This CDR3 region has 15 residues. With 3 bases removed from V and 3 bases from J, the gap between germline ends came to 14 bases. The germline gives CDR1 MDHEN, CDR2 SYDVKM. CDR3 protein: CASSFPTQVYYGYTF. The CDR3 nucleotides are TGTGCCAGCAGTTTCCCCACACAGGTCTACTATGGCTACACCTTC.

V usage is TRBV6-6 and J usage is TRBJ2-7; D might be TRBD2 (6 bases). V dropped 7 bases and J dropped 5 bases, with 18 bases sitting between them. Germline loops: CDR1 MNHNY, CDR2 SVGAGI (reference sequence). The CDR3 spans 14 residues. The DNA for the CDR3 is TGTGCCAGCACCATCTCTTGGGGGGAGAACGAGCAGTACTTC. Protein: CASTISWGENEQYF.

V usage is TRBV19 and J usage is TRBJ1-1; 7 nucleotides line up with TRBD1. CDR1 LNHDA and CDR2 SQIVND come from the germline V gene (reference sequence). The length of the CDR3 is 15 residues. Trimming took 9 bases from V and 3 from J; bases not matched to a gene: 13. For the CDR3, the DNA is TGTGCCAGCTCCCCGGGAAGGGGGCTGGACACTGAAGCTTTCTTT. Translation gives CASSPGRGLDTEAFF.

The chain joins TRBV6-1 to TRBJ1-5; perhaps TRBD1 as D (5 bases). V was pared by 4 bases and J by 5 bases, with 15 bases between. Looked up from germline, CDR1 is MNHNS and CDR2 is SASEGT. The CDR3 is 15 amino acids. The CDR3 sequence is CASSAVGGTHQPQHF. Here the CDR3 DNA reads TGTGCCAGCAGTGCTGTGGGGGGTACGCATCAGCCCCAGCATTTT.

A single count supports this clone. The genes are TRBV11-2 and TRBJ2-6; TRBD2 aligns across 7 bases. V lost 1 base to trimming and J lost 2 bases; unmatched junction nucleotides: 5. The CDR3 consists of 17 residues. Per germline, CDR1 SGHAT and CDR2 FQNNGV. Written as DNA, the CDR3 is TGTGCCAGCAGCTTAGGGCGCGGGAGAACTGGGGCCAACGTCCTGACTTTC. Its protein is CASSLGRGRTGANVLTF.

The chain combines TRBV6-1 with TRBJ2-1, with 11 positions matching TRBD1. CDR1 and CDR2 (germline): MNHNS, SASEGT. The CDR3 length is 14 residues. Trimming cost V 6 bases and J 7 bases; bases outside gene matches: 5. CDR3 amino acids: CASRDRGLVNEQFF. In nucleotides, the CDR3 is TGTGCCAGCAGGGACAGGGGGCTAGTGAATGAGCAGTTCTTC.

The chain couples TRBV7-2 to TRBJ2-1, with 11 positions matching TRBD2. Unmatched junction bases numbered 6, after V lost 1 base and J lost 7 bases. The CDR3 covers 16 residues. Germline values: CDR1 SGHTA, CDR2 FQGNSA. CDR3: CASSLGLAGGLNEQFF. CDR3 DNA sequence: TGTGCCAGCAGCTTAGGGCTAGCGGGGGGCCTGAATGAGCAGTTCTTC.

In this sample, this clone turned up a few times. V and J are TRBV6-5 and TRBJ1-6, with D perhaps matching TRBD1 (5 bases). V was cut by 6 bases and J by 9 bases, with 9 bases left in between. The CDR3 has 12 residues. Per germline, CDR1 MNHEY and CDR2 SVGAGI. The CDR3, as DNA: TGTGCCAGCAGGTACCAGGGTTCACCCCTCCACTTT. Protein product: CASRYQGSPLHF.

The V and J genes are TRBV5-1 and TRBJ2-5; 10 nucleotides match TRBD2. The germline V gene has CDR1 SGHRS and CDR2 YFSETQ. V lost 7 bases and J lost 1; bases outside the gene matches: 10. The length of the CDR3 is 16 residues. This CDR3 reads CASGELAGGFQETQYF. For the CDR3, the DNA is TGCGCCAGCGGTGAATTAGCGGGGGGTTTCCAAGAGACCCAGTACTTC.

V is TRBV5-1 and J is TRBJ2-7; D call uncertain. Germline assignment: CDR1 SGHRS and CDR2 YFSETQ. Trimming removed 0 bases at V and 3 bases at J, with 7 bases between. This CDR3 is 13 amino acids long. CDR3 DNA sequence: TGCGCCAGCAGCTTGGTTTACAGCTACGAGCAGTACTTC. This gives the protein CASSLVYSYEQYF.

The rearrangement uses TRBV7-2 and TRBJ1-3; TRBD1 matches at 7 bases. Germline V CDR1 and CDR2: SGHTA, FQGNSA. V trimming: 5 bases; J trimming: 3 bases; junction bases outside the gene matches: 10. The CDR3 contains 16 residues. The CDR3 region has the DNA TGTGCCAGCAGCCCGGCAGGGGGGATCCATGGAAACACCATATATTTT. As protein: CASSPAGGIHGNTIYF.

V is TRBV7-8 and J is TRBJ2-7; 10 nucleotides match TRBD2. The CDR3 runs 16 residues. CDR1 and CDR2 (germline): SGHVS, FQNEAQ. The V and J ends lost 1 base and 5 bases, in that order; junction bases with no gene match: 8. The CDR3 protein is CASSLVGLAGDDEQYF. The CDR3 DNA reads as TGTGCCAGCAGCTTAGTGGGGCTAGCGGGGGACGACGAGCAGTACTTC.

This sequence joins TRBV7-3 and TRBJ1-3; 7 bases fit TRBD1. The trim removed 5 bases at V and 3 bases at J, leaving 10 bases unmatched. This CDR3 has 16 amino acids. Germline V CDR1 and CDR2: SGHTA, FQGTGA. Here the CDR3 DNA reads TGTGCCAGCAGCCCGGGACAGCCTGCTTATGGAAACACCATATATTTT. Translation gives CASSPGQPAYGNTIYF.

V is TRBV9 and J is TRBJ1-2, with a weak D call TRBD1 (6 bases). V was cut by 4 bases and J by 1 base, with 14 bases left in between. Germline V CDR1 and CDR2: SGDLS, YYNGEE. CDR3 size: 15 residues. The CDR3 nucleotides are TGTGCCAGCAGCTCGGAACCCAGGGGTAACTATGGCTACACCTTC. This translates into CASSSEPRGNYGYTF.

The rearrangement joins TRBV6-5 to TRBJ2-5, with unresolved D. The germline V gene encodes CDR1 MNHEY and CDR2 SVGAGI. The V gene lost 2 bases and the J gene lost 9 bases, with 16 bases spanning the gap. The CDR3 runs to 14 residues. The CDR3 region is CASSYNRLARAQYF. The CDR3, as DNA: TGTGCCAGCAGTTACAACCGACTCGCACGGGCCCAGTACTTC.

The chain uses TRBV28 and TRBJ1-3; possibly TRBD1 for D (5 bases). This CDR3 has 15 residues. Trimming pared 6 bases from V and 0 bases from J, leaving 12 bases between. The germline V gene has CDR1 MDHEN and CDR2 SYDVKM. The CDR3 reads CASRLGGSSGNTIYF. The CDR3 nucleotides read TGTGCCAGCAGGTTGGGGGGATCCTCTGGAAACACCATATATTTT.

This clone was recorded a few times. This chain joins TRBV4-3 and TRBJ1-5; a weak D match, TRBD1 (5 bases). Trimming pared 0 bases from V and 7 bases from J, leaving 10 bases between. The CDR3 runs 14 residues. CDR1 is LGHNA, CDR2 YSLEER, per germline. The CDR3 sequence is CASSQDWRGQPQHF. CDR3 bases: TGCGCCAGCAGCCAAGATTGGAGGGGACAGCCCCAGCATTTT.

In nucleotides, the CDR3 is TGTGCCAGCAGCTTAGTGGGGCTAGCGGGGGACTACGAGCAGTACTTC. Its translation is CASSLVGLAGDYEQYF. The chain joins TRBV7-8 to TRBJ2-7, with TRBD2 matching 10 bases. V was pared by 1 base and J by 3 bases, with 6 bases of the junction left unmatched. Germline loops: CDR1 SGHVS, CDR2 FQNEAQ. There are 16 residues in the CDR3.

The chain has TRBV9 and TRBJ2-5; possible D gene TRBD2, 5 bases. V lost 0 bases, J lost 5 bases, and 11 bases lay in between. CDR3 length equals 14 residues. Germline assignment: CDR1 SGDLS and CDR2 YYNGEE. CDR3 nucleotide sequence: TGTGCCAGCAGCGTAGATGGGGAGACGGAGACCCAGTACTTC. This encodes CASSVDGETETQYF.

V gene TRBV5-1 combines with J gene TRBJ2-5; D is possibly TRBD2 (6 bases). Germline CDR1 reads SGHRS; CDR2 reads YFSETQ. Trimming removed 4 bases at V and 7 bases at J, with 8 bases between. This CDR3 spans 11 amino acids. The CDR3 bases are TGCGCCAGCAGCGCGGAGGGGACCCAGTACTTC. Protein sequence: CASSAEGTQYF.